The 13 T cell receptor beta chains presented below share a single source sample, sequenced in a study of response to subunit inactivated influenza vaccine. One entry per CDR3 protein results from TCRdb running MiXCR on the RT-PCR reads. Among about 500,000 distinct CDR3 sequences listed, more than 15% were seen once. Sequencing used CD4+ T cells sorted from PBMCs, obtained about 24 months after vaccination. The receptors come from a man between 50 and 75 years old who received an inactivated influenza vaccine.

This clonotype was picked up a small number of times. The V call is TRBV20-1, the J call TRBJ1-1; TRBD1 is a possible D gene (5 bases). This CDR3 is built from 12 residues. CDR1 and CDR2 (germline): DFQATT, SNEGSKA (reference sequence). The germline V and J ends were trimmed by 6 bases and 5 bases, with 13 bases remaining between them. The CDR3 loop is CSAPGGGTEAFF. The CDR3 DNA reads TGCAGTGCCCCGGGGGGTGGGACTGAAGCTTTCTTT.

This chain joins TRBV6-1 and TRBJ2-3; D possibly corresponds to TRBD2 (6 bases). V was shortened by 7 bases and J by 0 bases, with 14 bases between the two germline ends. This CDR3 spans 15 amino acids. Germline CDR1 reads MNHNS; CDR2 reads SASEGT. The CDR3 region is CASTHGSGSTDTQYF. CDR3 bases: TGTGCCAGCACCCACGGAAGCGGGAGCACAGATACGCAGTATTTT.

This clonotype showed up just a few times. V gene TRBV12-3 or TRBV12-4 combines with J gene TRBJ2-3; 9 bases match TRBD2. V shed 1 base and J 6 bases; nucleotides not matched to a gene: 5. The CDR3 runs to 15 residues. The CDR3 bases are TGTGCCAGCAGTTTAGGGGGGCGGGAGGGGGATACGCAGTATTTT. It is translated as CASSLGGREGDTQYF.

CDR3 sequence reads: CATSEVTGTLSTQYF. Here the CDR3 DNA reads TGTGCCACCAGTGAGGTAACAGGGACCCTCTCAACCCAGTACTTC. The chain uses TRBV24-1 and TRBJ2-5, with TRBD1 as a possible D gene (6 bases). The ends were cut back, 4 bases at V and 8 bases at J, with 19 bases in the middle. Germline CDR1 and CDR2: KGHDR and SFDVKD. The CDR3 sequence is 15 residues long.

This clonotype has just a few counts. The rearrangement uses TRBV20-1 and TRBJ2-7, with 9 bases that match TRBD2. CDR1 DFQATT and CDR2 SNEGSKA come from the germline V gene (reference sequence). The CDR3 has 14 amino acids. V trimming: 6 bases; J trimming: 0 bases; junction bases outside the gene matches: 6. CDR3 amino acids: CSAPSGRSSYEQYF. In DNA, the CDR3 is TGCAGTGCCCCCAGCGGGAGGAGCTCCTACGAGCAGTACTTC.

This clonotype showed up just a few times. J is TRBJ1-1 and V is TRBV20-1; D is undetermined. This CDR3 is 8 amino acids long. The V end lost 7 bases, the J end lost 4 bases, and 1 base lay between the germline ends. Per the germline V gene, CDR1 is DFQATT and CDR2 is SNEGSKA (reference sequence). The CDR3 DNA follows: TGCAGTGTCACTGAAGCTTTCTTT. Translation: CSVTEAFF.

This CDR3 reads CASSQDPRDRYEAFF. The CDR3 DNA follows: TGTGCCAGCAGCCAAGATCCCCGGGACAGATATGAAGCTTTCTTT. The chain combines TRBV4-2 with TRBJ1-1; 7 nucleotides line up with TRBD1. J lost 7 bases, V lost 0 bases, and 8 bases had no gene match. This CDR3 has 15 amino acids. Germline CDR1 LGHNA, CDR2 YNFKEQ.

The chain joins TRBV15 to TRBJ2-3; 8 bases fit TRBD2. After removal of 0 bases from V and 0 bases from J, the junction contained 5 bases not matched to a gene. CDR1 is LNHNV, CDR2 YYDKDF, per germline (reference sequence). The CDR3 runs 17 residues. For the CDR3, the DNA is TGTGCCACCAGCAGAGAGGGACTAGGTACTAGCACAGATACGCAGTATTTT. It yields the protein CATSREGLGTSTDTQYF.

This clonotype was found a few times. The chain carries TRBV20-1 and TRBJ1-6; TRBD1 aligns across 7 bases. CDR1 DFQATT and CDR2 SNEGSKA come from the germline V gene (reference sequence). The V gene end was trimmed by 3 bases and the J gene end by 8 bases; junction bases not matched to a gene: 7. The CDR3 has 14 residues. This CDR3 is CSARDDRDYSPLHF. In DNA form, the CDR3 reads TGCAGTGCTAGGGACGACAGGGATTATTCACCCCTCCACTTT.

This clonotype was observed a handful of times. The chain recombines TRBV7-9 with TRBJ1-3; no clear D. The CDR3 is 14 residues long. Trimming removed 5 bases at V and 2 bases at J, with 10 bases between. From germline, CDR1 is SEHNR and CDR2 FQNEAQ (reference sequence). The CDR3 protein is CASSPWEAGNTIYF. In DNA, the CDR3 is TGTGCCAGCAGCCCGTGGGAGGCTGGAAACACCATATATTTT.

V usage is TRBV12-3 or TRBV12-4 and J usage is TRBJ1-1; possibly TRBD1 for D (6 bases). Trimming took off 5 bases at V and 3 bases at J, with 19 bases between the two ends. This CDR3 contains 16 residues. CDR3 nucleotides: TGTGCCAGCAGTGCCGCCAGGGGAAGGTTGTACACTGAAGCTTTCTTT. This encodes CASSAARGRLYTEAFF.

This chain joins TRBV19 and TRBJ2-1, with D perhaps TRBD2 (6 bases). This CDR3 comprises 14 residues. The germline V and J ends were trimmed by 6 bases and 6 bases, with 15 bases remaining between them. Germline values: CDR1 LNHDA, CDR2 SQIVND (reference sequence). The CDR3 coding sequence is TGTGCCAGTAGGGAGGGGCTAGAGCGCAATGAGCAGTTCTTC. Translating gives CASREGLERNEQFF.

This clonotype has only a few counts. This sequence joins TRBV2 and TRBJ2-1, with a weak D call TRBD2 (6 bases). This CDR3 has 13 amino acids. Between the trimmed V and J ends, which lost 6 bases and 9 bases, there was a span of 15 bases. Looked up from germline, CDR1 is SNHLY and CDR2 is FYNNEI. The CDR3 spells CASRGEADGEQFF. The CDR3, as DNA: TGTGCCAGCAGGGGGGAGGCCGACGGTGAGCAGTTCTTC.